Shown below are 27 T cell receptor beta chains from a single sample sequenced in a study of blood T cells in healthy people across ages. A sample-barcoded 5' primer and a J-beta primer mix were used in a second PCR of about 7 to 12 cycles. MiXCR, applied by TCRdb to the 5' RACE reads, yields one record per CDR3 protein. Of more than 500,000 distinct CDR3 sequences in the sample, 25% to 35% were seen once. The same data also contributed to another study, on T cells of mothers and their children.

The sample consisted of blood. The receptors originated from a boy between 2 and 15 years old in good health.

The genes are TRBV20-1 and TRBJ2-7; D uncertain. The germline V gene has CDR1 DFQATT and CDR2 SNEGSKA (reference sequence). Trimming shortened V by 6 bases and J by 0 bases, and 18 bases separated the two germline ends. CDR3 length equals 15 residues. The DNA for the CDR3 is TGCAGTGCCCCCCGGTGGCTCGGAGTCTCCTACGAGCAGTACTTC. Translation gives CSAPRWLGVSYEQYF.

V usage is TRBV5-1 and J usage is TRBJ2-3, with TRBD2 matching 7 bases. Germline V gene lookup returns CDR1 SGHRS and CDR2 YFSETQ. V shed 1 base, J shed 0 bases, and the junction held 2 bases outside the gene matches. There are 15 residues in the CDR3. The CDR3 protein is CASSLHGGSTDTQYF. The CDR3 bases are TGCGCCAGCAGCTTGCACGGGGGGAGCACAGATACGCAGTATTTT.

The chain couples TRBV7-9 to TRBJ2-6; perhaps TRBD2 as D (6 bases). Trimming shortened V by 5 bases and J by 9 bases, and 17 bases separated the two germline ends. The CDR3 contains 15 residues. Germline V lookup: CDR1 SEHNR, CDR2 FQNEAQ (reference sequence). The CDR3, as DNA: TGTGCCAGCAGCGCCTCCGGGAGCCGGGGCAACGTCCTGACTTTC. Protein: CASSASGSRGNVLTF.

V and J are TRBV18 and TRBJ2-4; D remains ambiguous. V was pared by 6 bases and J by 13 bases, with 19 bases between. The CDR3 has 13 residues. The germline CDR1 and CDR2 sequences are KGHSH and LQKENI. The DNA of the CDR3 is TGTGCCAGCTCCCAGGACGCCCATGGGGTCCAGTACTTC. This gives the protein CASSQDAHGVQYF.

The chain joins TRBV6-5 to TRBJ2-7, with 10 bases fitting TRBD1. Trimming cost V 6 bases and J 3 bases; bases outside gene matches: 5. This CDR3 contains 14 residues. The V gene's germline CDR1 is MNHEY and CDR2 SVGAGI. The CDR3 reads CASRPGTGVYEQYF. The CDR3 coding sequence is TGTGCCAGCAGGCCCGGGACAGGGGTCTACGAGCAGTACTTC.

In its sample, this clonotype was seen a few times. The rearrangement uses TRBV11-3 and TRBJ2-1; unclear D gene. The CDR3 has 12 residues. Germline CDR1 SGHNT, CDR2 YENEEA. Trimming stripped 2 bases from V and 13 bases from J, with 12 bases between. CDR3 bases: TGTGCCAGCAGCTTAATAAGTGGCCCTCAGTTCTTC. Protein sequence: CASSLISGPQFF. Together with reference TRBV11-3 and TRBJ2-1, the CDR3 gives the full variable domain: EAGVVQSPRYKIIEKKQPVAFWCNPISGHNTLYWYLQNLGQGPELLIRYENEEAVDDSQLPKDRFSAERLKGVDSTLKIQPAELGDSAVYLCASSLISGPQFFGPGTRLTVL.

This clonotype was seen more than once but under ten times. At one end the junction does not follow the germline gene, possibly because of a read error. The chain has TRBV7-6 and TRBJ2-2; tentative D call: TRBD2 (5 bases). This CDR3 comprises 14 residues. Germline CDR1 and CDR2: SGHVS and FNYEAQ. This CDR3 is CASSLDPNTGELFF. CDR3 nucleotides: TGTGCCAGCAGCTTGGACCCGAACACCGGGGAGTTGTTTTTT. The variable domain in full, with the rest retrieved from reference TRBV7-6 and TRBJ2-2, is GAGVSQSPRYKVTKRGQDVALRCDPISGHVSLYWYRQALGQGPEFLTYFNYEAQQDKSGLPNDRFSAERPEGSISTLTIQRTEQRDSAMYRCASSLDPNTGELFFGEGSRLTVL.

This clonotype was counted only a few times. V is TRBV12-3 or TRBV12-4 and J is TRBJ1-2; no clear D gene. The length of the CDR3 is 14 residues. The V and J ends lost 5 bases and 0 bases respectively, with 10 bases between them. In DNA form, the CDR3 reads TGTGCCAGCAGTGGGATGAATTCTAACTATGGCTACACCTTC. It is translated as CASSGMNSNYGYTF.

This chain connects TRBV12-5 to TRBJ1-5; D unresolved. CDR1 and CDR2 from the germline V gene are LGHNT and FRNRAP. The ends were cut back, 4 bases at V and 8 bases at J, with 12 bases in the middle. This CDR3 region has 13 residues. The CDR3 region is CASGSLSSEPQHF. In DNA form, the CDR3 reads TGTGCTAGTGGTTCGTTATCATCGGAGCCCCAGCATTTT.

The rearrangement links TRBV12-3 or TRBV12-4 to TRBJ1-4; possible D gene TRBD1, 6 bases. The CDR3 loop spans 14 amino acids. V was cut by 6 bases and J by 13 bases, with 21 bases left in between. The CDR3 is CASRPTGPEGILFF. The CDR3 DNA sequence: TGTGCCAGCAGGCCTACAGGGCCCGAAGGAATACTGTTTTTT.

J is TRBJ2-2 and V is TRBV7-3; TRBD1 might be the D (5 bases). The CDR3 contains 15 residues. The V gene lost 5 bases and the J gene lost 0 bases, with 10 bases spanning the gap. CDR1 and CDR2 from the germline V gene are SGHTA and FQGTGA. CDR3 nucleotides: TGTGCCAGCAGCGAAACAGGAGCGAACACCGGGGAGCTGTTTTTT. It encodes CASSETGANTGELFF.

J is TRBJ2-1 and V is TRBV24-1; 9 nucleotides align to TRBD1. J was trimmed by 8 bases and V by 2 bases; bases with no gene match: 9. This CDR3 is built from 16 residues. Germline V gene data show CDR1 as KGHDR and CDR2 as SFDVKD. The CDR3 region is CATSDSGTGSMDEQFF. The CDR3 DNA follows: TGTGCCACCAGTGATTCCGGGACAGGGAGTATGGATGAGCAGTTCTTC.

The V and J genes are TRBV7-8 and TRBJ2-5, with TRBD1 matching over 8 bases. The length of the CDR3 is 19 residues. Germline-derived CDR1 and CDR2 are SGHVS and FQNEAQ. V lost 1 base to trimming and J lost 4 bases; unmatched junction nucleotides: 17. The DNA of the CDR3 is TGTGCCAGCAGCTTAGGCCTCAGGGGGCGGATTGGGTTCGCAGAGACCCAGTACTTC. This sequence encodes CASSLGLRGRIGFAETQYF.

The J gene is TRBJ2-2, the V gene TRBV12-3 or TRBV12-4, with D perhaps matching TRBD1 or TRBD2 (5 bases each). Trimming shortened V by 4 bases and J by 1 base, and 7 bases separated the two germline ends. This CDR3 is built from 14 residues. The CDR3 loop reads CASSWDGNTGELFF. Here the CDR3 DNA reads TGTGCCAGCAGTTGGGACGGGAACACCGGGGAGCTGTTTTTT.

The rearrangement links TRBV7-9 to TRBJ2-7; perhaps D is TRBD1 or TRBD2 (5 bases each). Trimming removed 2 bases from V and 3 bases from J, with 17 bases in between. CDR1 and CDR2 (germline): SEHNR, FQNEAQ (reference sequence). This CDR3 is 16 amino acids long. The CDR3 here is CASSLHPQGRGYEQYF. The CDR3 DNA is TGTGCCAGCAGCTTACACCCGCAGGGTCGGGGCTACGAGCAGTACTTC.

As regards this clonotype: Given the absence of the conserved phenylalanine or tryptophan at the CDR3 end, a read error is likely. CDR3 DNA: TGTGCCAGCTCATTCAGAGAGGGGAGCGAGCAGTACTCC. Translating gives CASSFREGSEQYS. The genes are TRBV18 and TRBJ2-7; D is tentatively TRBD1 or TRBD2 (5 bases each). The germline gives CDR1 KGHSH, CDR2 LQKENI. V lost 5 bases, J lost 6 bases, and 14 bases lay in between. The CDR3 is 13 residues long.

This chain connects TRBV7-2 to TRBJ1-2, with D perhaps TRBD1 (5 bases). The V and J ends lost 1 base and 8 bases respectively, with 14 bases between them. This CDR3 region has 14 residues. Germline lookup yields CDR1 SGHTA and CDR2 FQGNSA. CDR3 protein: CASSLGAGLEGYTF. The CDR3 bases are TGTGCCAGCAGCTTAGGAGCAGGGTTAGAAGGCTACACCTTC.

This clonotype was picked up a small number of times. The gene calls are TRBV7-6 and TRBJ1-1, with D hard to call. The CDR3 totals 13 residues. Deletions cut 5 bases from V and 6 bases from J, with 13 bases between. From germline, CDR1 is SGHVS and CDR2 FNYEAQ. CDR3 sequence (DNA): TGTGCCAGCAGCAGGTTTTGGTTTGCTGAAGCTTTCTTT. Translating it yields CASSRFWFAEAFF. The complete variable domain, with remaining parts taken from reference TRBV7-6 and TRBJ1-1, reads GAGVSQSPRYKVTKRGQDVALRCDPISGHVSLYWYRQALGQGPEFLTYFNYEAQQDKSGLPNDRFSAERPEGSISTLTIQRTEQRDSAMYRCASSRFWFAEAFFGQGTRLTVV.

This chain links TRBV9 with TRBJ2-2; no clear D gene. The CDR3 has 14 residues. V was cut by 3 bases and J by 6 bases, with 12 bases left in between. The germline gives CDR1 SGDLS, CDR2 YYNGEE. The CDR3 sequence: CASSGPIGSGELFF. CDR3 DNA sequence: TGTGCCAGCAGCGGTCCCATCGGGTCCGGGGAGCTGTTTTTT.

V is TRBV28 and J is TRBJ2-4, with unresolved D. This CDR3 spans 16 amino acids. Germline CDR1 reads MDHEN; CDR2 reads SYDVKM. The V end was cut by 3 bases, the J end by 0 bases, with 12 bases between. The CDR3: CASSLRSHLAKNIQYF. CDR3 in DNA: TGTGCCAGCAGTTTGAGAAGCCATTTAGCCAAAAACATTCAGTACTTC.

The V gene is TRBV20-1, the J gene TRBJ2-7; 12 nucleotides agree with TRBD2. Germline V gives CDR1 DFQATT, CDR2 SNEGSKA (reference sequence). There are 15 residues in the CDR3. J lost 6 bases, V lost 2 bases, and 8 bases had no gene match. CDR3 DNA sequence: TGCAGTGCTAGATCCCCTAGCGGGGGGGCTGCCGAGCAGTACTTC. Its protein product is CSARSPSGGAAEQYF.

In this sample, this clonotype turned up a few times. The chain is built from TRBV12-5 and TRBJ2-1; 10 bases are shared with TRBD2. The CDR3 covers 17 residues. Losses at the gene ends were 5 bases for V and 4 bases for J; bases not matched to a gene: 11. CDR1 is LGHNT, CDR2 FRNRAP, per germline. CDR3 sequence: CASGDSPSGSLYNEQFF. The CDR3 nucleotides read TGTGCTAGTGGTGATTCGCCTAGCGGGAGTTTATACAATGAGCAGTTCTTC.

The rearrangement joins TRBV28 to TRBJ1-4; TRBD1 matches at 7 bases. The germline gives CDR1 MDHEN, CDR2 SYDVKM. The CDR3 consists of 16 residues. J was trimmed by 4 bases and V by 6 bases; bases with no gene match: 11. The CDR3 DNA is TGTGCCAGCAGCCTCGATGTAGGGGGCGGTAATGAAAAACTGTTTTTT. Its protein is CASSLDVGGGNEKLFF.

The rearrangement uses TRBV27 and TRBJ2-3; D not resolved. The length of the CDR3 is 13 residues. Germline V gene data show CDR1 as MNHEY and CDR2 as SMNVEV (reference sequence). Trimming removed 3 bases at V and 0 bases at J, with 4 bases between. This CDR3 is CASSFMSTDTQYF. For the CDR3, the DNA is TGTGCCAGCAGTTTCATGAGCACAGATACGCAGTATTTT.

At least ten counts were recorded for this clonotype. The chain is built from TRBV12-3 or TRBV12-4 and TRBJ1-1; D gene unclear. Trimming removed 8 bases from V and 12 bases from J, with 19 bases in between. The CDR3 spans 12 residues. The CDR3 sequence is CASGGRPQSSFF. The CDR3 nucleotides read TGTGCCAGCGGAGGGAGGCCCCAAAGCTCTTTCTTT.

V usage is TRBV15 and J usage is TRBJ2-7, with a weak D call TRBD2 (6 bases). CDR1 and CDR2 (germline): LNHNV, YYDKDF (reference sequence). The germline V and J ends were trimmed by 1 base and 2 bases, with 15 bases remaining between them. There are 16 residues in the CDR3. The CDR3 is CATSRVRAGPAYEQYF. CDR3 sequence (DNA): TGTGCCACCAGCAGAGTACGAGCGGGCCCAGCCTACGAGCAGTACTTC.

The sample holds a few counts of this clonotype. The chain has TRBV4-2 and TRBJ1-2; 7 bases line up with TRBD1. After removal of 3 bases from V and 2 bases from J, the junction contained 12 bases not matched to a gene. CDR1 LGHNA and CDR2 YNFKEQ come from the germline V gene. The CDR3 is made up of 17 amino acids. The CDR3: CASSHLWRQGENYGYTF. The CDR3 nucleotides are TGTGCCAGCAGCCATCTATGGAGACAGGGCGAAAACTATGGCTACACCTTC.